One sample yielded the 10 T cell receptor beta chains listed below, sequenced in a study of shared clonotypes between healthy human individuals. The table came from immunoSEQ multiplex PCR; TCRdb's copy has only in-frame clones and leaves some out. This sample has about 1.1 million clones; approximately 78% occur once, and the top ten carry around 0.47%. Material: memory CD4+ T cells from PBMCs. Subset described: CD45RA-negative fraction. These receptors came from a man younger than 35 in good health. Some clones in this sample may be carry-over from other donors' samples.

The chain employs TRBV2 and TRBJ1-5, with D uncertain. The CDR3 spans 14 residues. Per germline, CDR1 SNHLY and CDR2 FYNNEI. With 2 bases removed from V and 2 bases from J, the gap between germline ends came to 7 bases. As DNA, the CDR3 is TGTGCCAGCAGTGAATACGGGGGCAATCAGCCCCAGCATTTT. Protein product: CASSEYGGNQPQHF.

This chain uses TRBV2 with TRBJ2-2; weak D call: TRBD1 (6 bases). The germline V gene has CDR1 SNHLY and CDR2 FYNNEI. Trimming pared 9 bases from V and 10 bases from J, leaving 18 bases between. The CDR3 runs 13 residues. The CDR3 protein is CASSIQGKLELFF. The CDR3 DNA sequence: TGTGCCAGTTCCATACAGGGAAAATTGGAGCTGTTTTTT.

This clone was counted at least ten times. The CDR3 DNA reads as TGTGCCAGCAACAAAGTCGGGCTAGCGGGCCCCATGTCCTACGAGCAGTACTTC. Its translation is CASNKVGLAGPMSYEQYF. The chain recombines TRBV28 with TRBJ2-7; 8 positions match TRBD2. V was pared by 7 bases and J by 1 base, with 18 bases of the junction left unmatched. This CDR3 has 18 amino acids. Germline assignment: CDR1 MDHEN and CDR2 SYDVKM.

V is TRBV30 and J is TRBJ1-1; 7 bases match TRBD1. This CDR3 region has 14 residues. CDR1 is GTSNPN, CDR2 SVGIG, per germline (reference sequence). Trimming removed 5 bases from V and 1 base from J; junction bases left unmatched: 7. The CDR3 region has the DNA TGTGCCTGGGACCCGGGACAGAGGAACACTGAAGCTTTCTTT. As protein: CAWDPGQRNTEAFF.

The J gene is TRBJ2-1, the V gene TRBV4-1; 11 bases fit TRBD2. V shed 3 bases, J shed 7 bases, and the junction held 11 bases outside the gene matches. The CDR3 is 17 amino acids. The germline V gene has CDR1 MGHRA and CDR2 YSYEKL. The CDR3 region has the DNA TGCGCCAGCAGCCATGTCATTAGCGGGAGGGCCCGGAATGAGCAGTTCTTC. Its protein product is CASSHVISGRARNEQFF.

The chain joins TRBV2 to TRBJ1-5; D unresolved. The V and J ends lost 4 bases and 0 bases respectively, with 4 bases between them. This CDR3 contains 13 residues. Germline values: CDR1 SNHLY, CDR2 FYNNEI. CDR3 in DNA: TGTGCCAGCAGTGCAAATAGCAATCAGCCCCAGCATTTT. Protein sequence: CASSANSNQPQHF.

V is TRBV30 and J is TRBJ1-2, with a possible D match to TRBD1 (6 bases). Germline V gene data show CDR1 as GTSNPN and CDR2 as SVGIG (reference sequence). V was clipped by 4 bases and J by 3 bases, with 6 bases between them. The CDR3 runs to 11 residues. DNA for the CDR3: TGTGCCTGGACAGGGGACTATGGCTACACCTTC. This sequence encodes CAWTGDYGYTF. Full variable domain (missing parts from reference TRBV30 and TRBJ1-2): SQTIHQWPATLVQPVGSPLSLECTVEGTSNPNLYWYRQAAGRGLQLLFYSVGIGQISSEVPQNLSASRPQDRQFILSSKKLLLSDSGFYLCAWTGDYGYTFGSGTRLTVV.

The CDR3 reads CASSPGLNRGLDTQYF. DNA of the CDR3: TGCGCCAGCAGCCCGGGTCTTAATAGGGGGTTGGATACGCAGTATTTT. The genes are TRBV5-1 and TRBJ2-3; D may be TRBD1 (6 bases). V gave up 4 bases and J gave up 6 bases, with 21 bases separating them. This CDR3 has 16 amino acids. Looked up from germline, CDR1 is SGHRS and CDR2 is YFSETQ.

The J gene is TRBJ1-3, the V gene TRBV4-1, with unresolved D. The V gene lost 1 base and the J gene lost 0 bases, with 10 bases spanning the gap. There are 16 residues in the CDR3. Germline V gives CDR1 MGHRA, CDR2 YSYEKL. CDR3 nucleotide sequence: TGCGCCAGCAGCCAAGTGGCACCAGCCTCTGGAAACACCATATATTTT. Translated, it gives CASSQVAPASGNTIYF.

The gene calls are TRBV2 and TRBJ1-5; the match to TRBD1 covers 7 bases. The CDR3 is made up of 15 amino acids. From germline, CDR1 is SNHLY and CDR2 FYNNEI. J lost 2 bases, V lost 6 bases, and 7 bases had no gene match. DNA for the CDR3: TGTGCCAGCAGGCAGGGGGGCCCAGGCAATCAGCCCCAGCATTTT. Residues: CASRQGGPGNQPQHF.